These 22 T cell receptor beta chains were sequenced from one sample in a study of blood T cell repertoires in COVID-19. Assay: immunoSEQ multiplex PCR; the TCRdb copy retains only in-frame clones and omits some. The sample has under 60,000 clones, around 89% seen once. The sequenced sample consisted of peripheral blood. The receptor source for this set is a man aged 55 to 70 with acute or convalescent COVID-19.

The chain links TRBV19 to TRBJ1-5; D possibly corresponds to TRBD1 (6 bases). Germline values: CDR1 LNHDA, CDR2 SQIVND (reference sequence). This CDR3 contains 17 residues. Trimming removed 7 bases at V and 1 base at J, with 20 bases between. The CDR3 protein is CASTGRGIAGSNQPQHF. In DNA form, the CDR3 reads TGTGCCAGTACTGGCAGGGGAATAGCTGGAAGCAATCAGCCCCAGCATTTT.

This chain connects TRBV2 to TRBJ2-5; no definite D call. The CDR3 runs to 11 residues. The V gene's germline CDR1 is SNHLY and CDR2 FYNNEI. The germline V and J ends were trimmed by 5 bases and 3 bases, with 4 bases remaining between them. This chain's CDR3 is CASSSKETQYF. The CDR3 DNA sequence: TGTGCCAGCAGTTCAAAAGAGACCCAGTACTTC.

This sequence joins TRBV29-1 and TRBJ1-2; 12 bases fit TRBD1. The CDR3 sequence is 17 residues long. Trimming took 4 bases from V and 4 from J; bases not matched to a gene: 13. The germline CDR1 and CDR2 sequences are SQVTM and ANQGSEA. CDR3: CSVAGSGTGGGIYGYTF. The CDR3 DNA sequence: TGCAGCGTTGCCGGGTCCGGGACAGGGGGCGGAATCTATGGCTACACCTTC.

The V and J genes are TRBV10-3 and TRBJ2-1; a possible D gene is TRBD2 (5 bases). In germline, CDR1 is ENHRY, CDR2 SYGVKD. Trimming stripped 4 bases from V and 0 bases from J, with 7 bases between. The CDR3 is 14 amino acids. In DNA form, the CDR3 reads TGTGCCATCAGTGCGGGGAACTCCTACAATGAGCAGTTCTTC. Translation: CAISAGNSYNEQFF.

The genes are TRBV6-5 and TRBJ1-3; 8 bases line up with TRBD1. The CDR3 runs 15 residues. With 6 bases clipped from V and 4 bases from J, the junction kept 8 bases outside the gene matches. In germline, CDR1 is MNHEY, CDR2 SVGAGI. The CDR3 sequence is CASRPDRAGGNTIYF. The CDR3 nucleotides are TGTGCCAGCAGGCCGGACAGGGCTGGAGGAAACACCATATATTTT.

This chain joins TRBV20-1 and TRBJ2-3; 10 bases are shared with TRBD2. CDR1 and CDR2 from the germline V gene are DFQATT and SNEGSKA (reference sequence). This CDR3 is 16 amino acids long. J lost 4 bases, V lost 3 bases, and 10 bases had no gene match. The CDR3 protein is CSASRASGGGADTQYF. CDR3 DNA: TGCAGTGCTAGTAGGGCTAGCGGGGGCGGGGCAGATACGCAGTATTTT.

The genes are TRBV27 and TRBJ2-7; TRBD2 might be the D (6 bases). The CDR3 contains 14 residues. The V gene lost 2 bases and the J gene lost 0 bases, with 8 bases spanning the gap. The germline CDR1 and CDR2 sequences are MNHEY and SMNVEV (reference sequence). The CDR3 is CASSLEEGSYEQYF. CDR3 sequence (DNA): TGTGCCAGCAGTTTAGAGGAGGGCTCCTACGAGCAGTACTTC.

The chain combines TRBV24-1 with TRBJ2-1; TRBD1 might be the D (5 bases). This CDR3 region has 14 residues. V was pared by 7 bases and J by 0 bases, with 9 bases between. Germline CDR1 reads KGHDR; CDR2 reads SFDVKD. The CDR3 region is CATRAQGSYNEQFF. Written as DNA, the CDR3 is TGTGCCACCAGGGCGCAGGGCTCCTACAATGAGCAGTTCTTC.

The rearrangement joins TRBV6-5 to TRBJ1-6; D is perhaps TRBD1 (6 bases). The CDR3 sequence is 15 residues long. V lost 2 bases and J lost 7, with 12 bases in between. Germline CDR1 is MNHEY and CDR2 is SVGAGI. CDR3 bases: TGTGCCAGCAGTTACCGGGACATTGAGAATTCACCCCTCCACTTT. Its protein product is CASSYRDIENSPLHF.

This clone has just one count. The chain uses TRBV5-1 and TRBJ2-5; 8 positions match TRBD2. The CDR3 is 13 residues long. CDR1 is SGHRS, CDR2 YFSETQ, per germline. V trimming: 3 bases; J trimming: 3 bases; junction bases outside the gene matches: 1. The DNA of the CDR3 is TGCGCCAGCAGCTATAGCGGGGAAGAGACCCAGTACTTC. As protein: CASSYSGEETQYF.

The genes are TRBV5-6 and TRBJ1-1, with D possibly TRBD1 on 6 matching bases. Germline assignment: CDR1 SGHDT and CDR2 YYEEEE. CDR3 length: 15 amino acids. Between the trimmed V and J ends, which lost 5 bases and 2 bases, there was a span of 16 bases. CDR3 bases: TGTGCCAGCAGTCGTAGGACAGAGAGAAACACTGAAGCTTTCTTT. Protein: CASSRRTERNTEAFF.

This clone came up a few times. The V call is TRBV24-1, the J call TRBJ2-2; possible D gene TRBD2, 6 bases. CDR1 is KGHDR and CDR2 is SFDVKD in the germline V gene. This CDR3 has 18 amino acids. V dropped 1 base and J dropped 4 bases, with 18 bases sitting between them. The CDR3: CATSDFSRGGGFTGELFF. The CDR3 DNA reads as TGTGCCACCAGTGATTTTTCCCGGGGAGGTGGGTTCACCGGGGAGCTGTTTTTT.

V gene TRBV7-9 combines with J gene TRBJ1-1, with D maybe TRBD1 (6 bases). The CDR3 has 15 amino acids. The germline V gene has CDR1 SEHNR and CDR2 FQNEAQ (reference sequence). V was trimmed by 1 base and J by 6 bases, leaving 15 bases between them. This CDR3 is CASSLGGHVGAEAFF. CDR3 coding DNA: TGTGCCAGCAGCTTAGGGGGACACGTGGGGGCTGAAGCTTTCTTT. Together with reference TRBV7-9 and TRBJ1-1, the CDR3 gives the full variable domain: DTGVSQNPRHKITKRGQNVTFRCDPISEHNRLYWYRQTLGQGPEFLTYFQNEAQLEKSRLLSDRFSAERPKGSFSTLEIQRTEQGDSAMYLCASSLGGHVGAEAFFGQGTRLTVV.

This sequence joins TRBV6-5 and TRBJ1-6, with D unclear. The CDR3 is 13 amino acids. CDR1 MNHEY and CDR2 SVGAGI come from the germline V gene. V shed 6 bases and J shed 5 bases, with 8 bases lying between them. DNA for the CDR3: TGTGCCAGCAGCTTGACAAATAATTCACCCCTCCACTTT. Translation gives CASSLTNNSPLHF.

The CDR3 here is CASSGQRETGELFF. The CDR3, as DNA: TGTGCCAGCAGTGGACAGCGCGAGACCGGGGAGCTGTTTTTT. The chain is built from TRBV2 and TRBJ2-2; a weak D match, TRBD1 (5 bases). The germline V gene encodes CDR1 SNHLY and CDR2 FYNNEI. The CDR3 consists of 14 residues. Between the trimmed V and J ends, which lost 4 bases and 5 bases, there was a span of 11 bases.

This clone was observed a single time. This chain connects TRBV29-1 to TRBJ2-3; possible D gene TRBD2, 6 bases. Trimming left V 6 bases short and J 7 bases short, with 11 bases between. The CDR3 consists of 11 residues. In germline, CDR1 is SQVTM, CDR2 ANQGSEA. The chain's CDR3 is CSVRDFHTQYF. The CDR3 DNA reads TGCAGCGTCAGGGACTTTCATACGCAGTATTTT.

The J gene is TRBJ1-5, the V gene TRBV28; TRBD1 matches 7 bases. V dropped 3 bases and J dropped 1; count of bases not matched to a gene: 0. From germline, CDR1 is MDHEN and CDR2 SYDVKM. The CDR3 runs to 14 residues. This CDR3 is CASSLTGSNQPQHF. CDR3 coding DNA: TGTGCCAGCAGTTTGACAGGGAGCAATCAGCCCCAGCATTTT.

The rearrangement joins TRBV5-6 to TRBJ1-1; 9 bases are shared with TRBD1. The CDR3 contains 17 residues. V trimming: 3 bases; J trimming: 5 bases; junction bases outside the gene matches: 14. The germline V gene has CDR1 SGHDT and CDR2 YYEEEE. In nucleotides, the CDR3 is TGTGCCAGCAGCTCCCCAGGGAGGACAGGGGTGAGGACTGAAGCTTTCTTT. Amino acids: CASSSPGRTGVRTEAFF.

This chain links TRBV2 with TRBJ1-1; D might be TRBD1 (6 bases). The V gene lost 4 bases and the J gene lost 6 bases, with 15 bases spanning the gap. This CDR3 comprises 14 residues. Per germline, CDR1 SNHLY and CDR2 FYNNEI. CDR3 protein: CASSAFNRAPEAFF. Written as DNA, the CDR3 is TGTGCCAGCAGTGCATTCAACAGGGCTCCTGAAGCTTTCTTT.

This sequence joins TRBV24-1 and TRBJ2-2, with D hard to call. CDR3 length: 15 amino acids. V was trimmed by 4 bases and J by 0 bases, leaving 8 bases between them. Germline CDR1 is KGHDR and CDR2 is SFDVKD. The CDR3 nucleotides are TGTGCCACCAGTGAACCGAGCGCGAACACCGGGGAGCTGTTTTTT. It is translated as CATSEPSANTGELFF.

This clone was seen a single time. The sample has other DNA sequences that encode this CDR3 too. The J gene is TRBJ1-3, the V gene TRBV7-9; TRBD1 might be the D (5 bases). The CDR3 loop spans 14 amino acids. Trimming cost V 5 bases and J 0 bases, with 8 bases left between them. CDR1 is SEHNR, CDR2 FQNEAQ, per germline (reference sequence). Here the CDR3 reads CASSSGGSGNTIYF. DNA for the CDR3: TGTGCCAGCAGCAGCGGGGGCTCTGGAAACACCATATATTTT.

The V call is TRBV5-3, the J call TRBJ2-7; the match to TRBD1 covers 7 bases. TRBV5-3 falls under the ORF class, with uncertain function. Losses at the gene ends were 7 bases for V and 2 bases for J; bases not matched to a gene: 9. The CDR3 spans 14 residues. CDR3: CARETGTEPYEQYF. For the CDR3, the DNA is TGTGCCAGAGAAACCGGGACAGAGCCCTACGAGCAGTACTTC.